This TCR beta chain is drawn from a study of T cell repertoires in cytomegalovirus infection. Study context: Indications of both CMV infection and matching HLA type were provided by public TCR beta signatures.

The study's findings and limits: Carriers of CMV plus the relevant HLA were identified by cumulative public TCR beta family frequency.

TCRdb analysed the reads with MiXCR anew, one entry per CDR3 protein. Here the sample spans roughly 630,000 distinct CDR3 sequences, roughly 24% being singletons. Germline-derived CDR1 and CDR2 are SNHLY and FYNNEI. CDR3 length: 16 amino acids. Unmatched junction bases numbered 8, after V lost 0 bases and J lost 3 bases. In regard to this clonotype: Its target is not known.

The sample comprised CD8+ T cells from PBMCs. This sequence joins TRBV2 and TRBJ2-7; TRBD2 aligns across 7 bases. The TCR was taken from a human donor in good health (CMV status not recorded). Some clones in this sample may be carry-over from other donors' samples. In nucleotides, the CDR3 is TGTGCCAGCAGTGAAGCGGGGGGGGGTTTGGGCTACGAGCAGTACTTC. It encodes CASSEAGGGLGYEQYF.